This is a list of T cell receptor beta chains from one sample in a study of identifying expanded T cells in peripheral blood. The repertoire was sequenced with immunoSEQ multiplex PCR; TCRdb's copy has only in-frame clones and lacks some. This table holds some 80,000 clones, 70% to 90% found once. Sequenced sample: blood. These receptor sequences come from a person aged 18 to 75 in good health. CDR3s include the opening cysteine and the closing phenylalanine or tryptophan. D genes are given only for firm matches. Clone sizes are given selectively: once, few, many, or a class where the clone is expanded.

CDR3 protein: CASSLGHNTGELFF; CDR3 DNA: TGCGCCAGCAGCTTGGGGCACAACACCGGGGAGCTGTTTTTT; D gene: NA; CDR3 length: 14; clone size: NA; V gene: TRBV5-1; J gene: TRBJ2-2
CDR3 protein: CASSTYGQEAFF; CDR3 DNA: TGTGCCAGTAGTACCTACGGACAGGAAGCTTTCTTT; D gene: NA; CDR3 length: 12; clone size: NA; V gene: TRBV19; J gene: TRBJ1-1
CDR3 protein: CASSLDPTAEKLFF; CDR3 DNA: TGTGCCAGCAGTCTCGACCCTACGGCTGAAAAACTGTTTTTT; D gene: NA; CDR3 length: 14; clone size: NA; V gene: TRBV7-9; J gene: TRBJ1-4
CDR3 protein: CSAPGGREAFF; CDR3 DNA: TGCAGTGCCCCCGGCGGGCGTGAAGCTTTCTTT; D gene: NA; CDR3 length: 11; clone size: NA; V gene: TRBV20-1; J gene: TRBJ1-1
CDR3 protein: CASSYSMGGASQPQHF; CDR3 DNA: TGTGCCAGCAGTTACTCGATGGGGGGAGCTAGTCAGCCCCAGCATTTT; D gene: NA; CDR3 length: 16; clone size: NA; V gene: TRBV6-6; J gene: TRBJ1-5
CDR3 protein: CASSYSRTGMYEQYF; CDR3 DNA: TGTGCCAGCAGTTACTCGAGGACAGGGATGTACGAGCAGTACTTC; D gene: TRBD1; CDR3 length: 15; clone size: NA; V gene: TRBV6-5; J gene: TRBJ2-7
CDR3 protein: CASSPPKGTGTHSNQPQHF; CDR3 DNA: TGTGCCAGCTCACCACCCAAAGGGACAGGGACCCATAGCAATCAGCCCCAGCATTTT; D gene: TRBD1; CDR3 length: 19; clone size: NA; V gene: TRBV18; J gene: TRBJ1-5
CDR3 protein: CASSSGLAGHTDTQYF; CDR3 DNA: TGTGCCAGCAGCTCCGGACTAGCGGGACACACAGATACGCAGTATTTT; D gene: TRBD2; CDR3 length: 16; clone size: NA; V gene: TRBV11-3; J gene: TRBJ2-3
CDR3 protein: CASSQEAGVRSPLHF; CDR3 DNA: TGCGCCAGCAGCCAAGAAGCGGGGGTTCGTTCACCCCTCCACTTT; D gene: NA; CDR3 length: 15; clone size: NA; V gene: TRBV4-1; J gene: TRBJ1-6
CDR3 protein: CASSPGAARNYGYTF; CDR3 DNA: TGTGCCAGCAGCCCAGGAGCAGCCCGAAACTATGGCTACACCTTC; D gene: NA; CDR3 length: 15; clone size: NA; V gene: TRBV7-6; J gene: TRBJ1-2
CDR3 protein: CASSYSKTGQEYGYTF; CDR3 DNA: TGTGCCAGCAGTTACTCGAAAACGGGGCAGGAGTATGGCTACACCTTC; D gene: NA; CDR3 length: 16; clone size: NA; V gene: TRBV6-6; J gene: TRBJ1-2
CDR3 protein: CASSLEAGGAKLFF; CDR3 DNA: TGTGCCAGCAGCTTGGAGGCAGGCGGGGCGAAACTGTTTTTT; D gene: NA; CDR3 length: 14; clone size: NA; V gene: TRBV5-6; J gene: TRBJ1-4
CDR3 protein: CASSFSGGRGQPQHF; CDR3 DNA: TGTGCCAGCAGCTTTAGCGGGGGCAGAGGCCAGCCCCAGCATTTT; D gene: NA; CDR3 length: 15; clone size: once; V gene: TRBV5-6; J gene: TRBJ1-5
CDR3 protein: CASSGQGRTGELFF; CDR3 DNA: TGTGCCAGCAGCGGACAGGGACGGACCGGGGAGCTGTTTTTT; D gene: TRBD1; CDR3 length: 14; clone size: NA; V gene: TRBV28; J gene: TRBJ2-2
CDR3 protein: CASSGEGEQFF; CDR3 DNA: TGCGCCAGCAGCGGGGAAGGTGAGCAGTTCTTC; D gene: NA; CDR3 length: 11; clone size: NA; V gene: TRBV5-1; J gene: TRBJ2-1
CDR3 protein: CASSEGAYGYTF; CDR3 DNA: TGTGCCAGCAGCGAAGGGGCCTATGGCTACACCTTC; D gene: NA; CDR3 length: 12; clone size: NA; V gene: TRBV6-1; J gene: TRBJ1-2
CDR3 protein: CASSLAGRAESSYEQYF; CDR3 DNA: TGCGCCAGCAGCTTGGCCGGACGGGCGGAGAGCTCCTACGAGCAGTACTTC; D gene: NA; CDR3 length: 17; clone size: NA; V gene: TRBV5-1; J gene: TRBJ2-7
CDR3 protein: CSGGRGVTEAFF; CDR3 DNA: TGCAGCGGTGGACGGGGGGTCACTGAAGCTTTCTTT; D gene: NA; CDR3 length: 12; clone size: NA; V gene: TRBV29-1; J gene: TRBJ1-1
CDR3 protein: CASSMTSTSGVYNEQFF; CDR3 DNA: TGTGCCAGTAGTATGACCTCTACTAGCGGGGTATACAATGAGCAGTTCTTC; D gene: TRBD2; CDR3 length: 17; clone size: NA; V gene: TRBV19; J gene: TRBJ2-1
CDR3 protein: CASSPGTENYGYTF; CDR3 DNA: TGTGCCAGCAGCCCCGGGACTGAAAACTATGGCTACACCTTC; D gene: NA; CDR3 length: 14; clone size: NA; V gene: TRBV7-6; J gene: TRBJ1-2
CDR3 protein: CASSLVGQDYGYTF; CDR3 DNA: TGCGCCAGCAGCTTGGTCGGACAGGACTATGGCTACACCTTC; D gene: TRBD1; CDR3 length: 14; clone size: NA; V gene: TRBV5-1; J gene: TRBJ1-2
CDR3 protein: CASSQVAGTGTVEDTQYF; CDR3 DNA: TGCGCCAGCAGCCAAGTTGCAGGGACAGGGACCGTTGAAGATACGCAGTATTTT; D gene: TRBD1; CDR3 length: 18; clone size: NA; V gene: TRBV4-1; J gene: TRBJ2-3
CDR3 protein: CASSLTNPGVNTEAFF; CDR3 DNA: TGCGCCAGCAGCTTGACCAATCCAGGGGTAAACACTGAAGCTTTCTTT; D gene: NA; CDR3 length: 16; clone size: NA; V gene: TRBV5-1; J gene: TRBJ1-1
CDR3 protein: CASSLASGVGSEQYF; CDR3 DNA: TGCGCCAGCAGCTTGGCTAGCGGAGTCGGGAGCGAGCAGTACTTC; D gene: TRBD2; CDR3 length: 15; clone size: NA; V gene: TRBV5-1; J gene: TRBJ2-7
CDR3 protein: CASSAKLDRDNSPLHF; CDR3 DNA: TGTGCCAGCAGCGCAAAACTTGACAGGGATAATTCACCCCTCCACTTT; D gene: TRBD1; CDR3 length: 16; clone size: NA; V gene: TRBV9; J gene: TRBJ1-6
CDR3 protein: CASSAIPGSYNEQFF; CDR3 DNA: TGTGCCAGCAGCGCCATACCGGGGTCCTACAATGAGCAGTTCTTC; D gene: NA; CDR3 length: 15; clone size: NA; V gene: TRBV9; J gene: TRBJ2-1
CDR3 protein: CASSQLPGGGGETQYF; CDR3 DNA: TGTGCCAGTAGCCAACTTCCCGGCGGGGGTGGGGAGACCCAGTACTTC; D gene: TRBD2; CDR3 length: 16; clone size: NA; V gene: TRBV19; J gene: TRBJ2-5
CDR3 protein: CAWRPSFQNTEAFF; CDR3 DNA: TGTGCCTGGAGGCCTTCATTCCAGAACACTGAAGCTTTCTTT; D gene: NA; CDR3 length: 14; clone size: NA; V gene: TRBV30; J gene: TRBJ1-1
CDR3 protein: CASSLAGGAQTGELFF; CDR3 DNA: TGCGCCAGCAGCTTGGCCGGGGGGGCGCAGACCGGGGAGCTGTTTTTT; D gene: TRBD2; CDR3 length: 16; clone size: NA; V gene: TRBV5-1; J gene: TRBJ2-2
CDR3 protein: CASSPQGLNSPLHF; CDR3 DNA: TGTGCCAGCAGCCCCCAGGGGCTCAATTCACCCCTCCACTTT; D gene: NA; CDR3 length: 14; clone size: few; V gene: TRBV6-5; J gene: TRBJ1-6
CDR3 protein: CASSLVIGATYEQYF; CDR3 DNA: TGCGCCAGCAGCTTGGTAATAGGGGCCACCTACGAGCAGTACTTC; D gene: NA; CDR3 length: 15; clone size: NA; V gene: TRBV5-1; J gene: TRBJ2-7
CDR3 protein: CATSRDWGQGVDTQYF; CDR3 DNA: TGTGCCACCAGCAGAGATTGGGGACAGGGAGTGGATACGCAGTATTTT; D gene: TRBD1; CDR3 length: 16; clone size: NA; V gene: TRBV15; J gene: TRBJ2-3
CDR3 protein: CASSVRSGETQYF; CDR3 DNA: TGTGCCAGCAGCGTTAGGTCCGGAGAGACCCAGTACTTC; D gene: NA; CDR3 length: 13; clone size: NA; V gene: TRBV9; J gene: TRBJ2-5
CDR3 protein: CASSQGGTYTGELFF; CDR3 DNA: TGCGCCAGCAGCCAAGGGGGGACATACACCGGGGAGCTGTTTTTT; D gene: NA; CDR3 length: 15; clone size: NA; V gene: TRBV4-3; J gene: TRBJ2-2
CDR3 protein: CASSSGQGMETQYF; CDR3 DNA: TGCGCCAGCAGCTCAGGACAGGGGATGGAGACCCAGTACTTC; D gene: TRBD1; CDR3 length: 14; clone size: NA; V gene: TRBV5-1; J gene: TRBJ2-5
CDR3 protein: CASRVGQGAGNTIYF; CDR3 DNA: TGTGCCAGTAGAGTGGGACAGGGGGCCGGAAACACCATATATTTT; D gene: TRBD1; CDR3 length: 15; clone size: NA; V gene: TRBV6-6; J gene: TRBJ1-3
CDR3 protein: CASSASGTYYDTQYF; CDR3 DNA: TGTGCCAGCAGCGCCTCCGGGACTTACTATGATACGCAGTATTTT; D gene: NA; CDR3 length: 15; clone size: NA; V gene: TRBV9; J gene: TRBJ2-3
CDR3 protein: CAISDGGPGGQPQHF; CDR3 DNA: TGTGCCATCAGTGACGGGGGGCCGGGAGGACAGCCCCAGCATTTT; D gene: NA; CDR3 length: 15; clone size: NA; V gene: TRBV10-3; J gene: TRBJ1-5
CDR3 protein: CSARHIYEQYF; CDR3 DNA: TGCAGTGCTAGGCATATCTACGAGCAGTACTTC; D gene: NA; CDR3 length: 11; clone size: NA; V gene: TRBV20-1; J gene: TRBJ2-7
CDR3 protein: CASSLWYGTMRGYTF; CDR3 DNA: TGTGCCAGCAGCTTGTGGTATGGGACTATGAGGGGCTACACCTTC; D gene: NA; CDR3 length: 15; clone size: NA; V gene: TRBV5-6; J gene: TRBJ1-2
CDR3 protein: CASSVAWENTEAFF; CDR3 DNA: TGTGCCAGCAGCGTAGCCTGGGAGAACACTGAAGCTTTCTTT; D gene: NA; CDR3 length: 14; clone size: NA; V gene: TRBV9; J gene: TRBJ1-1
CDR3 protein: CASSRMAGLEAFF; CDR3 DNA: TGTGCCAGTAGTAGAATGGCCGGTCTGGAAGCTTTCTTT; D gene: NA; CDR3 length: 13; clone size: NA; V gene: TRBV19; J gene: TRBJ1-1
CDR3 protein: CASSQLGGQPQHF; CDR3 DNA: TGTGCCAGCAGCCAATTAGGGGGGCAGCCCCAGCATTTT; D gene: NA; CDR3 length: 13; clone size: few; V gene: TRBV14; J gene: TRBJ1-5
CDR3 protein: CASSYSLSGANVLTF; CDR3 DNA: TGTGCCAGCAGTTACTCTCTCTCTGGGGCCAACGTCCTGACTTTC; D gene: NA; CDR3 length: 15; clone size: NA; V gene: TRBV6-6; J gene: TRBJ2-6
CDR3 protein: CASSEPPSGANVLTF; CDR3 DNA: TGTGCCAGCAGTGAACCCCCCTCTGGGGCCAACGTCCTGACTTTC; D gene: NA; CDR3 length: 15; clone size: NA; V gene: TRBV6-1; J gene: TRBJ2-6
CDR3 protein: CASSPLLRWGTKETQYF; CDR3 DNA: TGTGCCAGCAGCCCTCTGCTCCGTTGGGGAACAAAAGAGACCCAGTACTTC; D gene: NA; CDR3 length: 17; clone size: NA; V gene: TRBV11-1; J gene: TRBJ2-5
CDR3 protein: CASSLSGTGVTEAFF; CDR3 DNA: TGTGCCAGCAGTTTATCCGGGACAGGGGTCACTGAAGCTTTCTTT; D gene: TRBD1; CDR3 length: 15; clone size: NA; V gene: TRBV6-5; J gene: TRBJ1-1
CDR3 protein: CASRFSRGTNTGELFF; CDR3 DNA: TGTGCCAGCAGATTTTCCAGGGGGACGAACACCGGGGAGCTGTTTTTT; D gene: TRBD1; CDR3 length: 16; clone size: NA; V gene: TRBV7-9; J gene: TRBJ2-2
CDR3 protein: CASRSSGMSGELFF; CDR3 DNA: TGTGCCAGCAGGTCGTCAGGGATGTCGGGGGAGCTGTTTTTT; D gene: NA; CDR3 length: 14; clone size: NA; V gene: TRBV2; J gene: TRBJ2-2
CDR3 protein: CASSLYGRGRNEQFF; CDR3 DNA: TGTGCCAGCAGCTTATATGGGCGGGGCCGGAATGAGCAGTTCTTC; D gene: NA; CDR3 length: 15; clone size: NA; V gene: TRBV11-2; J gene: TRBJ2-1
CDR3 protein: CASSFPGQGKAFF; CDR3 DNA: TGTGCCAGCAGTTTCCCGGGACAGGGAAAAGCTTTCTTT; D gene: TRBD1; CDR3 length: 13; clone size: NA; V gene: TRBV6-5; J gene: TRBJ1-1
CDR3 protein: CASSVGLTFPNEQFF; CDR3 DNA: TGTGCCAGCAGCGTAGGTTTAACATTTCCCAATGAGCAGTTCTTC; D gene: NA; CDR3 length: 15; clone size: NA; V gene: TRBV9; J gene: TRBJ2-1
CDR3 protein: CASSVLGGTEAFF; CDR3 DNA: TGTGCCAGCAGTGTGCTAGGGGGCACTGAAGCTTTCTTT; D gene: NA; CDR3 length: 13; clone size: NA; V gene: TRBV6-1; J gene: TRBJ1-1
CDR3 protein: CASSSGSSGNTIYF; CDR3 DNA: TGCGCCAGCAGCTCAGGGTCCTCTGGAAACACCATATATTTT; D gene: NA; CDR3 length: 14; clone size: NA; V gene: TRBV5-1; J gene: TRBJ1-3
CDR3 protein: CASSRKGQGDTGELFF; CDR3 DNA: TGCGCCAGCAGCCGGAAGGGACAGGGCGACACCGGGGAGCTGTTTTTT; D gene: TRBD1; CDR3 length: 16; clone size: NA; V gene: TRBV4-1; J gene: TRBJ2-2